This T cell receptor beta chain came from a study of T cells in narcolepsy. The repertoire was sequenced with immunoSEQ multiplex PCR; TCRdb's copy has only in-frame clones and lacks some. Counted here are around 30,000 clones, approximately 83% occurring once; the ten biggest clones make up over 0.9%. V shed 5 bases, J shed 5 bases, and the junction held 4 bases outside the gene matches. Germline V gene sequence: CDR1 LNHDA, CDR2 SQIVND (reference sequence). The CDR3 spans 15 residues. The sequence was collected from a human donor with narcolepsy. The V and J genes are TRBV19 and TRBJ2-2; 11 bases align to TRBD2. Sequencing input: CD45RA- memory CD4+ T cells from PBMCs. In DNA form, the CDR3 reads TGTGCCAGTAGTTCTGGACTAGCGGGTACCGGGGAGCTGTTTTTT. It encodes CASSSGLAGTGELFF.